This passage covers 23 T cell receptor beta chains from one sample sequenced in a study of blood T cell repertoires in COVID-19. Libraries were prepared by immunoSEQ multiplex PCR; TCRdb keeps only in-frame clonotypes and omits some of them. Of approximately 210,000 clones in the sample, about 90% are singletons; the top ten hold 0.6% to 1%. Sequenced input: peripheral blood. These receptors were collected from a woman in her seventies with acute or convalescent COVID-19.

V gene TRBV11-1 combines with J gene TRBJ2-1; D might be TRBD2 (6 bases). CDR1 is SGHAT and CDR2 is FQDESV in the germline V gene (reference sequence). The CDR3 is 15 residues long. V was pared by 1 base and J by 0 bases, with 7 bases between. The CDR3 sequence is CASSLDGGSYNEQFF. CDR3 nucleotides: TGTGCCAGCAGCTTAGACGGGGGCTCCTACAATGAGCAGTTCTTC.

This rearrangement joins TRBV10-3 to TRBJ1-2; D unresolved. V lost 0 bases, J lost 0 bases, and 8 bases lay in between. Germline V lookup: CDR1 ENHRY, CDR2 SYGVKD. This CDR3 spans 15 amino acids. The CDR3 nucleotides are TGTGCCATCAGTGAGTCTGGCGGAGCTAACTATGGCTACACCTTC. It translates to CAISESGGANYGYTF.

The chain links TRBV4-2 to TRBJ2-3; tentatively, D is TRBD2 (6 bases). V gave up 2 bases and J gave up 1 base, with 13 bases separating them. The CDR3 runs 16 residues. CDR1 and CDR2 from the germline V gene are LGHNA and YNFKEQ. CDR3 in DNA: TGTGCCAGCAGCCAACTGGGAGGCCGTGGCACAGATACGCAGTATTTT. This gives the protein CASSQLGGRGTDTQYF.

This rearrangement joins TRBV4-1 to TRBJ2-3, with no clear D. CDR3 length: 13 residues. Germline CDR1 reads MGHRA; CDR2 reads YSYEKL. Trimming took 3 bases from V and 1 from J, leaving 5 bases between them. CDR3 residues: CASSQAGTDTQYF. The CDR3 DNA sequence: TGCGCCAGCAGCCAGGCGGGCACAGATACGCAGTATTTT.

This rearrangement joins TRBV4-1 to TRBJ1-2; possibly TRBD1 for D (5 bases). The CDR3 has 17 residues. V was cut by 1 base and J by 4 bases, with 19 bases left in between. The V gene's germline CDR1 is MGHRA and CDR2 YSYEKL. Here the CDR3 reads CASSQAPGGQRIYGYTF. DNA of the CDR3: TGCGCCAGCAGCCAAGCCCCGGGAGGACAACGGATCTATGGCTACACCTTC.

The CDR3: CASSVTGTGLAGELFF. The DNA for the CDR3 is TGCGCCAGCAGCGTAACCGGGACAGGGCTCGCCGGGGAGCTGTTTTTT. The chain links TRBV5-1 to TRBJ2-2; TRBD1 matches 9 bases. Trimming removed 4 bases from V and 6 bases from J; junction bases left unmatched: 10. The CDR3 extends over 16 amino acids. The V gene's germline CDR1 is SGHRS and CDR2 YFSETQ. Filled out from reference TRBV5-1 and TRBJ2-2, the complete variable domain reads KAGVTQTPRYLIKTRGQQVTLSCSPISGHRSVSWYQQTPGQGLQFLFEYFSETQRNKGNFPGRFSGRQFSNSRSEMNVSTLELGDSALYLCASSVTGTGLAGELFFGEGSRLTVL.

The chain joins TRBV11-2 to TRBJ1-2; a possible D gene is TRBD1 (6 bases). Trimming shortened V by 5 bases and J by 5 bases, and 9 bases separated the two germline ends. The CDR3 totals 12 residues. Germline V gene data show CDR1 as SGHAT and CDR2 as FQNNGV. The CDR3 region is CASSRTEYGYTF. In nucleotides, the CDR3 is TGTGCCAGCAGCAGGACAGAGTATGGCTACACCTTC. Based on the CDR3 plus reference TRBV11-2 and TRBJ1-2, the full variable domain is EAGVAQSPRYKIIEKRQSVAFWCNPISGHATLYWYQQILGQGPKLLIQFQNNGVVDDSQLPKDRFSAERLKGVDSTLKIQPAKLEDSAVYLCASSRTEYGYTFGSGTRLTVV.

This clone was observed once. The junction departs from the called germline gene at one end, perhaps through a read error. The chain uses TRBV5-6 and TRBJ2-4; D not certain. CDR1 is SGHDT, CDR2 YYEEEE, per germline. This CDR3 comprises 12 residues. The CDR3 nucleotides read TGTGCCAGCAGCTTGGGCCGCCTGGAGTTTGCCTTC. Translation: CASSLGRLEFAF.

This clone has a handful of counts. V usage is TRBV6-6 and J usage is TRBJ1-2, with no clear D. The V gene's germline CDR1 is MNHNY and CDR2 SVGAGI (reference sequence). This CDR3 contains 10 residues. V was shortened by 2 bases and J by 8 bases, with 3 bases between the two germline ends. The CDR3 region has the DNA TGTGCCAGCAGTTACGAGGGCTACACCTTC. Translation: CASSYEGYTF.

For this clone: An end of the junction does not agree with germline; a read error may underlie this. This chain joins TRBV18 and TRBJ1-2; possible D gene TRBD1, 6 bases. The CDR3 length is 15 residues. Germline lookup yields CDR1 KGHSH and CDR2 LQKENI. The CDR3 protein is CASSPQGGSGYGYTF. CDR3 coding DNA: TGTGCCAGCTCCCCACAGGGCGGGAGTGGATATGGCTACACCTTC.

The V gene is TRBV3-1 (or the pseudogene TRBV3-2), the J gene TRBJ2-2; D is unresolved. The CDR3 is 14 residues long. Trimming took 2 bases from V and 7 from J, leaving 11 bases between them. CDR1 and CDR2 (germline): LGHDT, YNNKEL (reference sequence). The CDR3 reads CASSQLEFVGELFF. DNA of the CDR3: TGTGCCAGCAGCCAACTAGAATTTGTCGGGGAGCTGTTTTTT.

The rearrangement joins TRBV29-1 to TRBJ2-3; TRBD1 aligns across 7 bases. This CDR3 comprises 12 residues. In germline, CDR1 is SQVTM, CDR2 ANQGSEA. V lost 5 bases, J lost 5 bases, and 4 bases stayed unmatched. The CDR3 region has the DNA TGCAGCGTTTCGACAGGGTTAGATACGCAGTATTTT. Its protein is CSVSTGLDTQYF.

This sequence joins TRBV18 and TRBJ2-7; D call uncertain. The CDR3 is made up of 12 amino acids. Trimming removed 3 bases from V and 8 bases from J, with 11 bases in between. Looked up from germline, CDR1 is KGHSH and CDR2 is LQKENI. The CDR3: CASSPSNDKQYF. The CDR3 DNA is TGTGCCAGCTCACCTTCGAACGACAAGCAGTACTTC. The whole variable domain, filled in from reference TRBV18 and TRBJ2-7, reads NAGVMQNPRHLVRRRGQEARLRCSPMKGHSHVYWYRQLPEEGLKFMVYLQKENIIDESGMPKERFSAEFPKEGPSILRIQQVVRGDSAAYFCASSPSNDKQYFGPGTRLTVT.

DNA of the CDR3: TGCGCCAGCAGCTTGGGGCCAGGGGCTTATGGCTACACCTTC. It encodes CASSLGPGAYGYTF. The chain has TRBV5-1 and TRBJ1-2, with D possibly TRBD1 on 6 matching bases. This CDR3 is 14 amino acids long. Deletions cut 0 bases from V and 5 bases from J, with 11 bases between. The germline V gene encodes CDR1 SGHRS and CDR2 YFSETQ.

This CDR3 reads CASSRQGRTNTEAFF. As DNA, the CDR3 is TGTGCCAGCAGTCGACAGGGTCGGACGAACACTGAAGCTTTCTTT. The V gene is TRBV2, the J gene TRBJ1-1; 7 bases align to TRBD1. In germline, CDR1 is SNHLY, CDR2 FYNNEI. The ends lost 5 bases at V and 1 base at J; junction bases unmatched: 7. The CDR3 has 15 amino acids.

This clone appeared a single time. V is TRBV9 and J is TRBJ2-5; D may be TRBD1 (5 bases). Germline loops: CDR1 SGDLS, CDR2 YYNGEE. The CDR3 runs to 16 residues. Trimming pared 3 bases from V and 3 bases from J, leaving 18 bases between. CDR3 sequence: CASSALPGLGEETQYF. The CDR3 coding sequence is TGTGCCAGCAGCGCGCTTCCAGGGTTAGGGGAAGAGACCCAGTACTTC.

The chain has TRBV11-3 and TRBJ2-7, with 8 positions matching TRBD2. This CDR3 is 16 amino acids long. CDR1 SGHNT and CDR2 YENEEA come from the germline V gene. V gave up 1 base and J gave up 7 bases; unmatched junction bases: 12. For the CDR3, the DNA is TGTGCCAGCAGCTTAGGGGTAGCGGGAAGCTCTCGTGAGCAGTACTTC. This gives the protein CASSLGVAGSSREQYF.

V gene TRBV3-1 (or the pseudogene TRBV3-2) combines with J gene TRBJ2-7; 7 bases agree with TRBD2. CDR1 and CDR2 (germline): LGHDT, YNNKEL (reference sequence). The V segment lost 4 bases and the J segment 2 bases; nucleotides outside the gene matches: 8. The CDR3 contains 15 residues. In nucleotides, the CDR3 is TGTGCCAGCAGCCCGCTTGGACTAGAGACCTACGAGCAGTACTTC. Translated: CASSPLGLETYEQYF.

The chain links TRBV27 to TRBJ2-3; 9 nucleotides match TRBD2. Trimming took 0 bases from V and 8 from J; bases not matched to a gene: 9. CDR3 length: 16 amino acids. Germline V gene lookup returns CDR1 MNHEY and CDR2 SMNVEV (reference sequence). CDR3 residues: CASSLSRGRAFGTQYF. The CDR3 DNA reads TGTGCCAGCAGTTTATCTCGCGGGAGGGCCTTCGGTACGCAGTATTTT.

This chain joins TRBV10-3 and TRBJ2-1; possibly TRBD2 for D (6 bases). CDR3 length equals 12 residues. The germline gives CDR1 ENHRY, CDR2 SYGVKD. V lost 10 bases and J lost 6, with 13 bases in between. In DNA form, the CDR3 reads TGTGCCACATCTAGCGAAGCCAATGAGCAGTTCTTC. Protein sequence: CATSSEANEQFF.

The chain combines TRBV5-8 with TRBJ1-5, with TRBD1 as a possible D gene (6 bases). The V gene lost 2 bases and the J gene lost 6 bases, with 12 bases spanning the gap. Germline loops: CDR1 SGHTS, CDR2 YDEGEE. CDR3 length: 14 residues. In nucleotides, the CDR3 is TGTGCCAGCAGCTTTACAGGGAGGGGTCAGCCCCAGCATTTT. Its translation: CASSFTGRGQPQHF.

The genes are TRBV10-3 and TRBJ2-7; D might be TRBD2 (6 bases). With 2 bases removed from V and 0 bases from J, the gap between germline ends came to 14 bases. CDR3 length: 16 residues. The germline V gene encodes CDR1 ENHRY and CDR2 SYGVKD. In DNA form, the CDR3 reads TGTGCCATCAGTGAGGTTGCGGGAATTAGCTCCTACGAGCAGTACTTC. Protein sequence: CAISEVAGISSYEQYF.

The chain is built from TRBV15 and TRBJ2-7; TRBD2 is a possible D gene (6 bases). Per germline, CDR1 LNHNV and CDR2 YYDKDF (reference sequence). This CDR3 spans 13 amino acids. V was cut by 3 bases and J by 6 bases, with 12 bases left in between. CDR3 residues: CATSSIRGSEQYF. The CDR3 bases are TGTGCCACCAGCAGTATTCGGGGGTCCGAGCAGTACTTC.